A selection of T cell receptor beta chains follows, all from one sample in a study of T-cell memory formation after mild COVID-19. TCRdb independently ran MiXCR on the 5' RACE reads; one entry per CDR3 protein. The repertoire holds about 350,000 distinct CDR3 sequences, with roughly an eighth as singletons. Sequencing used PBMCs or a T cell subset sorted from them (not recorded which). The receptors here all came from a young man who had mild COVID-19 (a few samples of this study predate the infection). Cell type and time point are not known. CDR3s include the opening cysteine and the closing phenylalanine or tryptophan. The D gene is left open where the match is weak. Size tells how often a clone was seen (once, few, many) or the class of an expanded clone, and some rows leave it out.

CDR3: CASSFGEGNTDTQYF
DNA: TGCGCCAGCAGCTTTGGGGAGGGGAACACAGATACGCAGTATTTT
size: few
length: 15
D: TRBD2
J: TRBJ2-3
V: TRBV5-1

CDR3: CASSYAGQSRNGYTF
DNA: TGTGCCAGCAGTTACGCCGGACAGTCTCGAAATGGCTACACCTTC
size: .
length: 15
D: .
J: TRBJ1-2
V: TRBV6-6

CDR3: CASSADYNEQFF
DNA: TGTGCCAGCAGCGCAGACTACAATGAGCAGTTCTTC
size: .
length: 12
D: .
J: TRBJ2-1
V: TRBV2

CDR3: CATSRESTIYF
DNA: TGTGCCACCAGCAGGGAGTCCACCATATATTTT
size: few
length: 11
D: .
J: TRBJ1-3
V: TRBV15

CDR3: CSASQQGVDETQYF
DNA: TGCAGTGCTAGTCAACAGGGGGTTGATGAGACCCAGTACTTC
size: few
length: 14
D: TRBD1
J: TRBJ2-5
V: TRBV20-1

CDR3: CASSPKGTVYGYTF
DNA: TGTGCCAGCAGCCCAAAGGGGACAGTCTATGGCTACACCTTC
size: .
length: 14
D: TRBD1
J: TRBJ1-2
V: TRBV7-2

CDR3: CASSRTQGLNNIQYF
DNA: TGCGCCAGCAGCCGAACCCAGGGGCTGAACAACATTCAGTACTTC
size: many
length: 15
D: .
J: TRBJ2-4
V: TRBV4-1

CDR3: CASSFTGTVRTGELFF
DNA: TGTGCCAGCAGCTTTACCGGGACAGTACGTACCGGGGAGCTGTTTTTT
size: many
length: 16
D: TRBD1
J: TRBJ2-2
V: TRBV7-2

CDR3: CSVYGTGGYTF
DNA: TGCAGCGTTTATGGGACGGGTGGCTACACCTTC
size: .
length: 11
D: .
J: TRBJ1-2
V: TRBV29-1

CDR3: CASSPAPAGIQYF
DNA: TGTGCCAGCAGCCCGGCCCCGGCCGGCATTCAGTACTTC
size: few
length: 13
D: .
J: TRBJ2-4
V: TRBV6-5

CDR3: CASSQEWSGTGELFF
DNA: TGCGCCAGCAGCCAAGAATGGTCGGGGACCGGGGAGCTGTTTTTT
size: few
length: 15
D: .
J: TRBJ2-2
V: TRBV4-3

CDR3: CSVEEYDEAFF
DNA: TGCAGCGTTGAAGAGTACGACGAAGCTTTCTTT
size: .
length: 11
D: .
J: TRBJ1-1
V: TRBV29-1

CDR3: CASSLAVDGGYGYTF
DNA: TGTGCCAGCAGCTTAGCGGTCGACGGGGGCTATGGCTACACCTTC
size: .
length: 15
D: .
J: TRBJ1-2
V: TRBV7-2

CDR3: CASRRGGPSGANVLTF
DNA: TGTGCCAGCAGGAGGGGGGGCCCCTCCGGGGCCAACGTCCTGACTTTC
size: .
length: 16
D: .
J: TRBJ2-6
V: TRBV27

CDR3: CASSSEGGYGYTF
DNA: TGCGCCAGCAGCTCGGAAGGGGGCTATGGCTACACCTTC
size: few
length: 13
D: .
J: TRBJ1-2
V: TRBV5-1

CDR3: CASRPGPAGYTF
DNA: TGTGCCAGCAGACCGGGACCGGCCGGCTACACCTTC
size: .
length: 12
D: .
J: TRBJ1-2
V: TRBV6-5

CDR3: CASSWGVNTEAFF
DNA: TGTGCCAGCAGTTGGGGCGTGAACACTGAAGCTTTCTTT
size: few
length: 13
D: .
J: TRBJ1-1
V: TRBV6-5

CDR3: CASSVDEGGASGETQYF
DNA: TGTGCCAGCAGCGTAGACGAAGGGGGGGCATCGGGAGAGACCCAGTACTTC
size: .
length: 17
D: .
J: TRBJ2-5
V: TRBV9

CDR3: CASSQGNAEAFF
DNA: TGTGCCAGCAGCCAAGGCAACGCTGAAGCTTTCTTT
size: .
length: 12
D: .
J: TRBJ1-1
V: TRBV14

CDR3: CSARDLGGRTGYTF
DNA: TGCAGTGCTAGAGACCTAGGGGGCAGAACAGGCTACACCTTC
size: few
length: 14
D: TRBD1
J: TRBJ1-2
V: TRBV20-1

CDR3: CASSAPGGNEQFF
DNA: TGCGCCAGCAGCGCCCCAGGGGGCAATGAGCAGTTCTTC
size: few
length: 13
D: TRBD1
J: TRBJ2-1
V: TRBV4-3

CDR3: CAWKVGMAYLHGYTF
DNA: TGTGCCTGGAAAGTCGGGATGGCTTATTTACATGGCTACACCTTC
size: few
length: 15
D: .
J: TRBJ1-2
V: TRBV30

CDR3: CASSQSKGEQFF
DNA: TGCGCCAGCAGTCAATCGAAGGGTGAGCAGTTCTTC
size: many
length: 12
D: .
J: TRBJ2-1
V: TRBV23-1

CDR3: CASTLGGGRVGELFF
DNA: TGTGCCAGCACCCTTGGAGGGGGGCGAGTCGGGGAGCTGTTTTTT
size: few
length: 15
D: .
J: TRBJ2-2
V: TRBV6-2/TRBV6-3

CDR3: CASSEVGYLGPEAFF
DNA: TGTGCCAGCAGTGAAGTGGGGTACCTGGGACCTGAAGCTTTCTTT
size: few
length: 15
D: .
J: TRBJ1-1
V: TRBV2